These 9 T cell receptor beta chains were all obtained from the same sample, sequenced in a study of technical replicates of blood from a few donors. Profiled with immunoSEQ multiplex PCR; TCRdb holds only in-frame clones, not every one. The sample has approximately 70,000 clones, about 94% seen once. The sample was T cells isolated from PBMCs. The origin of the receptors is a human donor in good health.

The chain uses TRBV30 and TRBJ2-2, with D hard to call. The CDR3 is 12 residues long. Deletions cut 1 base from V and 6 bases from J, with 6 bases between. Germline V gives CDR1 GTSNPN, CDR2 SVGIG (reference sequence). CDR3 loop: CAWSESSGELFF. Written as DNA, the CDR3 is TGTGCCTGGAGTGAGAGCTCCGGGGAGCTGTTTTTT.

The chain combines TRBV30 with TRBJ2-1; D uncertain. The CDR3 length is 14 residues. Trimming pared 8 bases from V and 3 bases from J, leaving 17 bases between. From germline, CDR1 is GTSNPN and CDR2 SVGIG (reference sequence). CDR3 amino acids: CATEEVLLYNEQFF. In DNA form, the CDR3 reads TGTGCCACCGAGGAAGTTCTCCTCTACAATGAGCAGTTCTTC.

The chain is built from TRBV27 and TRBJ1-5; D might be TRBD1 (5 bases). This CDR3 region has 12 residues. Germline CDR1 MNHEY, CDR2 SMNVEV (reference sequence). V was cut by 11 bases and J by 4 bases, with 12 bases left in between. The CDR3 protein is CASSQGNQPQHF. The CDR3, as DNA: TGTGCCTCAAGCCAGGGAAATCAGCCCCAGCATTTT.

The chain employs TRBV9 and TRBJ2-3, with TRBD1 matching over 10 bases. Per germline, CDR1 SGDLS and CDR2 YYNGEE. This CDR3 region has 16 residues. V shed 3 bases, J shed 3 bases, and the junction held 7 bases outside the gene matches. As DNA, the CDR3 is TGTGCCAGCAGCGAGCCGGGACAGGGGTATACAGATACGCAGTATTTT. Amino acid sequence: CASSEPGQGYTDTQYF. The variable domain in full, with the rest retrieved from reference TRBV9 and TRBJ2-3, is DSGVTQTPKHLITATGQRVTLRCSPRSGDLSVYWYQQSLDQGLQFLIQYYNGEERAKGNILERFSAQQFPDLHSELNLSSLELGDSALYFCASSEPGQGYTDTQYFGPGTRLTVL.

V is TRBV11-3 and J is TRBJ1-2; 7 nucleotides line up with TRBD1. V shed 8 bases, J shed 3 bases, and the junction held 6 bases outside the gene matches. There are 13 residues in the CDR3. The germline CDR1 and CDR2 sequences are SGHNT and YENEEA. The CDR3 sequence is CASGRQGYYGYTF. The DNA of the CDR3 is TGTGCCAGCGGAAGACAGGGTTACTATGGCTACACCTTC.

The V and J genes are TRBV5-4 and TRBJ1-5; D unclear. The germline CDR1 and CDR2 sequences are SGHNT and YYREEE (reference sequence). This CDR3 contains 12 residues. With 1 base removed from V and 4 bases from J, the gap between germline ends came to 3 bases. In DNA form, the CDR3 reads TGTGCCAGCAGCTTGCCAAATCAGCCCCAGCATTTT. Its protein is CASSLPNQPQHF.

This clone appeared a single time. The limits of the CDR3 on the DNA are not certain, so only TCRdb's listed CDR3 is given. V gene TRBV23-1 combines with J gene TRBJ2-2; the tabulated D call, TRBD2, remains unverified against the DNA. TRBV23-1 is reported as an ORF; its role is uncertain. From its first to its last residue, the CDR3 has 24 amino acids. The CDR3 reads CASSQVLQAGLLLAGVFGNGELFF.

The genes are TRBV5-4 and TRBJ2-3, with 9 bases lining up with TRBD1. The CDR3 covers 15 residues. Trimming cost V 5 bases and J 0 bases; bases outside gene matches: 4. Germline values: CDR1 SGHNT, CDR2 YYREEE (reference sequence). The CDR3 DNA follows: TGTGCCAGCAGTCAGGACAGGGGCAGCACAGATACGCAGTATTTT. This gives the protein CASSQDRGSTDTQYF.

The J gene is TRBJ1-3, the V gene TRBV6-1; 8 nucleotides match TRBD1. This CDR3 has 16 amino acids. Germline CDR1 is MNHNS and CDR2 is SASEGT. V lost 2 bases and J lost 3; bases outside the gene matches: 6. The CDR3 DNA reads TGTGCCAGCAGTGAAAATCCAGGGGGCTTTGGAAACACCATATATTTT. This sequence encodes CASSENPGGFGNTIYF.